The 27 T cell receptor beta chains listed next were all sequenced from one sample in a study of OX40 agonist ivuxolimab in advanced cancers. The data were produced by immunoSEQ multiplex PCR, yet TCRdb's version contains in-frame clones alone and is incomplete. The sample has about 47,000 clones, about 86% seen once. Source: CD4+ or CD8+ T cells sorted from blood, taken in a trial of the OX40 agonist ivuxolimab. The receptor set was obtained from an adult with an advanced solid tumor such as melanoma, head and neck, liver or kidney cancer.

The chain is built from TRBV7-2 and TRBJ2-4; D could derive from TRBD1 or TRBD2 (6 bases each). The germline V gene has CDR1 SGHTA and CDR2 FQGNSA. Trimming shortened V by 5 bases and J by 1 base, and 12 bases separated the two germline ends. CDR3 size: 15 residues. CDR3 DNA: TGTGCCAGCAGCGCGGAGGGGGTGGCCAAAAACATTCAGTACTTC. This encodes CASSAEGVAKNIQYF.

J is TRBJ1-2 and V is TRBV18; D perhaps matches TRBD1 (5 bases). The CDR3 extends over 16 amino acids. V shed 3 bases and J shed 4 bases, with 18 bases lying between them. Germline CDR1 and CDR2: KGHSH and LQKENI. CDR3 DNA: TGTGCCAGCTCACCGTCCACCGGGGCCACAAGCTATGGCTACACCTTC. It is translated as CASSPSTGATSYGYTF.

The chain recombines TRBV7-2 with TRBJ1-5, with 8 bases aligning to TRBD1. Losses at the gene ends were 7 bases for V and 2 bases for J; bases not matched to a gene: 4. The CDR3 totals 14 residues. Germline V lookup: CDR1 SGHTA, CDR2 FQGNSA. The chain's CDR3 is CASTLTGGNQPQHF. The CDR3 DNA reads TGTGCCAGCACCCTGACAGGGGGCAATCAGCCCCAGCATTTT.

This chain links TRBV5-5 with TRBJ2-7, with D maybe TRBD2 (7 bases). The ends were cut back, 4 bases at V and 7 bases at J, with 18 bases in the middle. CDR1 is SGHKS and CDR2 is YYEKEE in the germline V gene (reference sequence). CDR3 size: 14 residues. Here the CDR3 reads CASSPLAGAGEQYF. The CDR3 DNA reads as TGTGCCAGCAGCCCACTGGCGGGGGCTGGTGAGCAGTACTTC.

The V call is TRBV4-3, the J call TRBJ2-7; D possibly corresponds to TRBD1 (5 bases). CDR3 length equals 14 residues. Trimming left V 4 bases short and J 1 base short, with 11 bases between. CDR1 is LGHNA, CDR2 YSLEER, per germline. This CDR3 is CASSRAGYSYEQYF. The CDR3 nucleotides read TGCGCCAGCAGCCGAGCAGGGTATTCCTACGAGCAGTACTTC.

The chain is built from TRBV5-4 and TRBJ2-3; 8 bases are a match to TRBD1. The junction had 6 bases not matched to a gene; V was cut back by 0 bases and J by 9 bases. Germline V gene lookup returns CDR1 SGHNT and CDR2 YYREEE (reference sequence). This CDR3 comprises 14 residues. This chain's CDR3 is CASSLGQGAGTQYF. The CDR3 bases are TGTGCCAGCAGCTTGGGGCAGGGGGCGGGAACGCAGTATTTT.

The chain uses TRBV7-5 and TRBJ2-5; TRBD1 reflects the table's D call only, with no check against the DNA. TRBV7-5 is assigned pseudogene status. This CDR3 spans 15 amino acids. Here the CDR3 reads CARILSSGVSEAQYF. CDR3 nucleotides: TGTGCCAGAATCCTTAGTTCAGGGGTCAGTGAGGCCCAGTACTTC.

The rearrangement links TRBV2 to TRBJ1-5, with 8 bases that match TRBD1. The CDR3 is 14 residues long. The trim removed 4 bases at V and 9 bases at J, leaving 8 bases unmatched. Looked up from germline, CDR1 is SNHLY and CDR2 is FYNNEI. CDR3 protein: CASSADREVGPQHF. In DNA form, the CDR3 reads TGTGCCAGCAGTGCGGACAGGGAGGTTGGGCCCCAGCATTTT.

The genes are TRBV27 and TRBJ2-7, with TRBD2 matching 7 bases. Unmatched junction bases numbered 6, after V lost 8 bases and J lost 2 bases. Germline CDR1 reads MNHEY; CDR2 reads SMNVEV (reference sequence). The CDR3 consists of 13 residues. CDR3 sequence: CASRTSPAYEQYF. The CDR3 DNA follows: TGTGCCAGCCGGACTAGTCCCGCCTACGAGCAGTACTTC.

The chain carries TRBV19 and TRBJ2-5; either TRBD1 or TRBD2 may fit D (5 bases each). Germline CDR1 reads LNHDA; CDR2 reads SQIVND (reference sequence). This CDR3 has 14 amino acids. The V and J ends lost 1 base and 5 bases respectively, with 11 bases between them. Here the CDR3 reads CASSIAGQAETQYF. For the CDR3, the DNA is TGTGCCAGTAGTATAGCGGGGCAGGCCGAGACCCAGTACTTC.

The chain couples TRBV18 to TRBJ2-3, with TRBD2 as a possible D gene (6 bases). CDR1 and CDR2 (germline): KGHSH, LQKENI. CDR3 length equals 18 residues. V lost 0 bases and J lost 0, with 16 bases in between. In DNA form, the CDR3 reads TGTGCCAGCTCACCACCTAATAAGCGGGTTGCTAGCACAGATACGCAGTATTTT. It translates to CASSPPNKRVASTDTQYF.

The V and J genes are TRBV9 and TRBJ1-5, with 7 nucleotides matching TRBD1. Germline CDR1 reads SGDLS; CDR2 reads YYNGEE. V trimming: 3 bases; J trimming: 3 bases; junction bases outside the gene matches: 6. The CDR3 is 15 amino acids. Here the CDR3 DNA reads TGTGCCAGCAGCGCGGGGACAGTCCTCAATCAGCCCCAGCATTTT. Its protein is CASSAGTVLNQPQHF.

The chain carries TRBV5-5 and TRBJ1-1, with TRBD1 identical over 7 bases. Looked up from germline, CDR1 is SGHKS and CDR2 is YYEKEE (reference sequence). The CDR3 has 14 amino acids. Trimming removed 4 bases from V and 1 base from J; junction bases left unmatched: 4. CDR3 loop: CASSRDRANTEAFF. The CDR3 DNA reads TGTGCCAGCAGCAGGGACAGAGCGAACACTGAAGCTTTCTTT.

This clone was recorded once. In DNA, the CDR3 is TGCAGGGCCGGCTACGGGGCTATCTCCTACAATGAGCAGTTCTTC. Its translation: CRAGYGAISYNEQFF. The chain carries TRBV29-1 and TRBJ2-1; tentatively, D is TRBD1 or TRBD2 (5 bases each). This CDR3 comprises 15 residues. Germline V gene lookup returns CDR1 SQVTM and CDR2 ANQGSEA.

This rearrangement joins TRBV5-6 to TRBJ1-2; 8 positions match TRBD1. Losses at the gene ends were 0 bases for V and 8 bases for J; bases not matched to a gene: 6. Germline assignment: CDR1 SGHDT and CDR2 YYEEEE. The CDR3 extends over 14 amino acids. The CDR3 DNA follows: TGTGCCAGCAGCTTGGGGACAGGGTCTCTCGGCTACACCTTC. Its translation is CASSLGTGSLGYTF.

V gene TRBV19 combines with J gene TRBJ1-4; D call uncertain. Germline CDR1 reads LNHDA; CDR2 reads SQIVND (reference sequence). This CDR3 comprises 12 residues. Between the trimmed V and J ends, which lost 6 bases and 7 bases, there was a span of 9 bases. The CDR3 nucleotides read TGTGCCAGTAGCACCTACGGTGAAAAACTGTTTTTT. It encodes CASSTYGEKLFF. Looking up the rest from reference TRBV19 and TRBJ1-4 gives the full variable domain: DGGITQSPKYLFRKEGQNVTLSCEQNLNHDAMYWYRQDPGQGLRLIYYSQIVNDFQKGDIAEGYSVSREKKESFPLTVTSAQKNPTAFYLCASSTYGEKLFFGSGTQLSVL.

Concerning this clone: The CDR3 end shows no conserved phenylalanine or tryptophan, and so a read error is likely. The V and J genes are TRBV30 and TRBJ1-1; 7 bases map to TRBD1. There are 12 residues in the CDR3. The germline V gene encodes CDR1 GTSNPN and CDR2 SVGIG (reference sequence). Trimming cost V 7 bases and J 1 base; bases outside gene matches: 3. CDR3 coding DNA: TGTGCCTCTCACAGGGGGAACACTGAAGCTTTCTCT. This translates into CASHRGNTEAFS.

The chain couples TRBV28 to TRBJ1-2, with a weak D call TRBD1 (5 bases). The CDR3 runs 14 residues. Trimming took off 3 bases at V and 4 bases at J, with 12 bases between the two ends. Germline V gives CDR1 MDHEN, CDR2 SYDVKM. CDR3 DNA sequence: TGTGCCAGCAGTTTTGGGGGGAAATTCTATGGCTACACCTTC. Translation: CASSFGGKFYGYTF.

The chain carries TRBV27 and TRBJ2-2, with D uncertain. The germline V and J ends were trimmed by 5 bases and 1 base, with 2 bases remaining between them. Germline V CDR1 and CDR2: MNHEY, SMNVEV (reference sequence). The CDR3 loop spans 12 amino acids. CDR3 sequence: CASSMNTGELFF. The CDR3 nucleotides read TGTGCCAGCAGTATGAACACCGGGGAGCTGTTTTTT.

The chain joins TRBV7-2 to TRBJ2-7, with 11 bases that match TRBD2. Per germline, CDR1 SGHTA and CDR2 FQGNSA. The CDR3 sequence is 15 residues long. V dropped 2 bases and J dropped 0; count of bases not matched to a gene: 0. The CDR3 nucleotides read TGTGCCAGCAGCTTAACTAGCGGGAGCTCCTACGAGCAGTACTTC. Protein: CASSLTSGSSYEQYF.

This chain uses TRBV19 with TRBJ1-2; possible D gene TRBD1, 6 bases. Germline V gene data show CDR1 as LNHDA and CDR2 as SQIVND (reference sequence). Trimming removed 5 bases from V and 4 bases from J, with 17 bases in between. This CDR3 comprises 15 residues. CDR3 region: CASSPYLQGGYGYTF. The CDR3 nucleotides read TGTGCCAGTAGTCCCTATTTACAGGGCGGCTATGGCTACACCTTC.

In nucleotides, the CDR3 is TGTGCCAGCAGCTTAGGGGCCCAAGCTTTCTTT. It translates to CASSLGAQAFF. This chain links TRBV7-9 with TRBJ1-1; D is uncertain. This CDR3 has 11 amino acids. CDR1 and CDR2 (germline): SEHNR, FQNEAQ (reference sequence). Deletions cut 1 base from V and 9 bases from J, with 6 bases between.

The chain carries TRBV7-9 and TRBJ2-1; tentative D call: TRBD2 (9 bases). The CDR3 has 19 residues. Trimming removed 5 bases from V and 2 bases from J, with 25 bases in between. Germline V CDR1 and CDR2: SEHNR, FQNEAQ (reference sequence). The chain's CDR3 is CASSPTGGDLAGTYNEQFF. CDR3 nucleotides: TGTGCCAGCAGCCCTACAGGGGGAGACCTAGCGGGAACCTACAATGAGCAGTTCTTC.

The rearrangement joins TRBV28 to TRBJ2-7; 9 positions match TRBD2. The V and J ends lost 6 bases and 0 bases, in that order; junction bases with no gene match: 15. This CDR3 comprises 18 residues. Germline CDR1 and CDR2: MDHEN and SYDVKM. The CDR3 here is CASSPFPGTSRSSYEQYF. In DNA, the CDR3 is TGTGCCAGCAGCCCTTTTCCCGGGACTAGCCGTAGCTCCTACGAGCAGTACTTC. The whole variable domain, filled in from reference TRBV28 and TRBJ2-7, reads DVKVTQSSRYLVKRTGEKVFLECVQDMDHENMFWYRQDPGLGLRLIYFSYDVKMKEKGDIPEGYSVSREKKERFSLILESASTNQTSMYLCASSPFPGTSRSSYEQYFGPGTRLTVT.

This chain links TRBV6-6 with TRBJ1-1; D not resolved. The V gene lost 2 bases and the J gene lost 7 bases, with 8 bases spanning the gap. Germline lookup yields CDR1 MNHNY and CDR2 SVGAGI (reference sequence). The CDR3 covers 12 residues. This chain's CDR3 is CASSYAPYEAFF. The CDR3, as DNA: TGTGCCAGCAGTTACGCACCGTATGAAGCTTTCTTT.

The CDR3: CASSQAPGEPYEQYF. CDR3 nucleotide sequence: TGCGCCAGCAGCCAGGCTCCGGGAGAGCCATACGAGCAGTACTTC. This rearrangement joins TRBV4-1 to TRBJ2-7; D possibly corresponds to TRBD2 (6 bases). The CDR3 loop spans 15 amino acids. The V gene lost 3 bases and the J gene lost 4 bases, with 16 bases spanning the gap. The V gene's germline CDR1 is MGHRA and CDR2 YSYEKL.

V is TRBV19 and J is TRBJ2-7; 9 bases map to TRBD2. CDR1 is LNHDA and CDR2 is SQIVND in the germline V gene (reference sequence). The CDR3 totals 17 residues. The V segment lost 4 bases and the J segment 5 bases; nucleotides outside the gene matches: 15. DNA of the CDR3: TGTGCCAGTAGTACGGGGGGTTTTAGCGGGAGTTTCGACGAGCAGTACTTC. This sequence encodes CASSTGGFSGSFDEQYF.